This entry describes one TCR beta chain. Its antigen is unknown. The record has no base qualities; no much larger clone is one base away. Library generation was performed with the immunoSEQ multiplex PCR assay. For the multiplex PCR, a mixture combining 60 forward primers for TCR Vbeta segments and 13 reverse primers for TCR Jbeta segments was used. The CDR3 region of rearranged TCR beta genes was amplified from genomic DNA with a multiplex PCR assay. The Illumina HiSeq System was used to sequence the amplified TCR beta libraries as 87-base-pair reads. In the source study's methods: Across the roughly 670 repertoires, a later analysis counted 60 million to 90 million unique TCR beta chains, around 10 million of which were shared by at least two donors. A nearest-neighbor algorithm error-corrected the raw reads and collapsed the reads into unique sequences, merging closely related sequences to remove PCR and sequencing errors. To assign V, D and J gene segments, CDR3 sequences were aligned to IMGT reference sequences. For a sequence to be retained, a match of at least six nucleotides was required to both a V gene segment and a J gene segment. A rearrangement counted as productive if the CDR3 had no stop codons and remained in frame with V and J, and every other rearrangement counted as non-productive. Following IMGT convention, CDR3 was defined as the stretch from the second conserved V-encoded cysteine to the conserved J-encoded phenylalanine. In an earlier analysis of around 640 of the donors, sequences lacking an unambiguous match to a single V gene segment were excluded. An earlier analysis of fewer than 750 of the donors called V segments functional above 56.7% productive rearrangements and segregating when the between-donor standard deviation exceeded 5%. A statistical classification framework was built for diagnosing cytomegalovirus status from the catalog of TCR beta chain sequences. A later analysis assigned V and J genes by comparing TCR nucleotide sequences with IMGT/GENE-DB human TR gene sequences. In a later analysis, CDR3 sequences and most-parsimonious VDJ recombination scenarios were assigned using the TCRdist pipeline. In a later analysis, every TCR beta chain was defined by the combination of its CDR3 amino acid sequence and its V-gene family, and reads without a unique V-gene family were dropped. In a later analysis, some 600 highly shared, low-generation-probability nucleotide sequences were removed to address suspected cross-contamination and a sequencing artifact. For each public chain, a later analysis derived a clonal expansion index from normalized ranks of inferred template counts within each repertoire. In a later analysis, generation probabilities were computed with a VDJ recombination model fitted to out-of-frame rearrangements, and the resulting probabilities were checked against IGoR. A later analysis scored TCR-TCR, TCR-HLA and TCR-CMV co-occurrence with hypergeometric tests, applying a repertoire-size bias correction to TCR pairs. In a later analysis, false discovery rates were estimated by permuting HLA or CMV assignments 20 times. In a later analysis, co-occurring TCRs were grouped using DBSCAN, and TCRdist sequence similarity was added for clustering within HLA-allele-positive subsets. Co-occurrence clustering excluded repertoires with fewer than 30,000 or more than 120,000 public chains, plus five with anomalous nucleotide sharing. TCRdb re-hosts the immuneACCESS table, in-frame sequences only. Its copies lack some clones; in the studies checked, an unresolved V gene accounts for under half of them, and the cause for the rest is not known. The D gene and trimming were derived from the DNA, and the V and J assignments and clone size from that table. The sample data list 90,000 to 150,000 clones, and more than 60% of these were observed just once. The ten largest clones take up 10% of the sample.

The cohort was made up of approximately 670 healthy bone marrow donors. At the time of sampling, all cohort members were nominally healthy, though unrecorded immune exposures were likely present. The donor tested CMV seropositive and was one of the 289 seropositive cohort members. Every donor gave a peripheral blood sample, and the peripheral blood mononuclear cells from that sample were used for TCR beta sequencing. The Qiagen DNeasy Blood Extraction Kit was used to extract genomic DNA from the blood cell samples. This entry is derived from a study of cytomegalovirus exposure and HLA in healthy donors (dated by TCRdb to 2016 to 2017). Turning to the overall study: According to an earlier analysis of several hundred of the donors, about 170 million T cells yielded roughly 110 million unique TCR beta sequences and approximately 300 Gb of sequence data. The study used immunosequencing to profile the T cell repertoires of 600 to 850 subjects and linked those repertoires to cytomegalovirus serostatus. A later genetic analysis used genome-wide SNP genotypes for about 65% of the 666 donors, treating that subset as a discovery cohort. Rather than drawing on any new phenotypic data, the later analysis identified candidate immune exposures from TCR beta sequences and the way those sequences occurred across donors. To study patterns of TCR occurrence, a later analysis re-analyzed previously published TCR beta repertoires from several hundred donors and added high-resolution HLA genotyping. The study aimed to test whether cataloging public T cell receptors could reveal signatures of past pathogen exposure. To predict cytomegalovirus infection status, the study brought together high-throughput TCR immunosequencing, statistical association of individual TCRs with disease status, and machine learning. The number of donors typed differed by locus, with about 629-630 for A, B, C, DRB1 and DQB1, 522 for DQA1, 600 to 610 for DPA1, and some 440 for DPB1. Among roughly 400 genotyped donors of the cohort, an average of about 220,000 unique TCR beta nucleotide sequences was sequenced per donor, of which 15% to 20% were non-productive. An early release that covered roughly 600 HLA-typed donors contained 300 to 350 gigabases of sequencing data and 80 million or so unique TCR sequences. Five DR-DQ haplotypes were treated as single units for association and clustering because of strong linkage in the cohort. HLA typing covered class I and class II loci at four-digit resolution. Donor age, sex, ethnicity and CMV serostatus were compiled alongside the repertoire data. To decide whether each TCR beta V gene segment behaved as functional or pseudogenic, an earlier analysis of 587 of the donors relied on high-throughput TCR beta sequencing. Every discovery cohort repertoire had been produced on one sequencing platform. Along with the approximately 700-subject first cohort, a separate validation cohort of 120 different subjects was used. The genetic ancestry cluster associated with self-reported Caucasian donors included 70% to 85% of the roughly 400 genotyped donors.

The CDR3, from cysteine to phenylalanine, totals 13 residues. Only the CDR3 DNA stays, 39 bases, in frame from base 1. The V end gives up 6 bases and the J end 3 bases, leaving 0 bases in the junction not matched to a gene. Looking up the germline V gene yields CDR1 MNHNS and CDR2 SASEGT. Findings and caveats that apply to the study as a whole: In this cohort, only TCR beta chains were sequenced, and detectable features were limited by the absence of alpha or paired-chain data. Linkage disequilibrium might explain the correlated functional status among segregating V segments, but an unknown experimental factor could not be ruled out. V-gene and J-gene trimming of TCR beta chains was associated with a missense DCLRE1C variant in a later genetic analysis, and the association was replicated in an independent cohort. CMV serostatus was the only immune exposure information available for the cohort. According to a later analysis, TCR association rates differed among HLA loci, with DRB1 alleles showing the most associated TCRs and HLA-C alleles showing the fewest. At a false discovery rate of 0.05, a later analysis linked some 18,000 TCR beta sequences to specific HLA alleles. While some public TCRs were present in many individuals, most TCR sequences turned up only very rarely across donors. Presence/absence analyses assumed roughly uniform sequencing depth across donors, an assumption that may not hold. A further reported finding was that TCR beta sequences accurately predicted the HLA-A and HLA-B alleles for most subjects in the first cohort. A few of the identified cytomegalovirus-associated TCR beta chains were confirmed in vitro to be specific for cytomegalovirus antigens. A later genetic analysis reported fewer N-insertions in productive TCRs among donors in an Asian-associated ancestry cluster than the roughly 620-donor mean. A later analysis reported that several top co-occurrence clusters appeared linked to parvovirus B19, influenza, CMV and Epstein-Barr virus. The earlier analysis of some 560 of the donors excluded some 15 rarely observed V segments, including chromosome 9 orphons, because counts were too low. It was suggested by the authors that the approach could potentially be generalized to other disease states and immunological phenotypes. According to a later analysis, most CMV-associated TCR beta chains appeared to be HLA-restricted, and the HLA associations seemed to be driven largely by CMV exposure. A cluster of highly shared sequence variants was judged likely to be a technical artifact of the sequencing pipeline. When HLA alleles, especially DR and DQ, strongly co-occurred, attributing TCR associations to individual alleles was difficult. In a later analysis, HLA-associated TCR beta chains showed more clonal expansion and lower generation probabilities than non-associated chains that were equally common. The classifier was reported to diagnose cytomegalovirus status with high specificity and sensitivity in both the original cohort and the validation cohort. Because the 87-base-pair reads could not distinguish some IMGT-functional V segments, including TRBV6-2 and TRBV6-3, those segments were excluded. In the study, around 150 TCR beta chains were listed as associated with cytomegalovirus. Because HLA typing was unavailable for some donors at each locus, only the typed subset was used in association tests. An earlier analysis of 587 of the donors showed that most TCR beta V segments appeared in productive rearrangements either about 87% or about 30% of the time, which broadly matched IMGT annotations.

The TCR comes from a man aged 35 to 55 in good health and CMV-seropositive. The chain is assembled from TRBV6-1 and TRBJ2-3; 10 bases in between match TRBD1. The sequencing sample was made of PBMCs. CDR3 sequence: CASRDRGTDTQYF. At the DNA level, the sequence is TGTGCCAGCAGGGACAGGGGGACAGATACGCAGTATTTT.